Sequencing of this TCR beta chain was carried out in a study of blood T cell repertoires in COVID-19 (dated by TCRdb to 2018 to 2021). Regarding the research as a whole: Samples from collaborators originated in the United States, Italy and Spain and spanned both the acute and convalescent phases of COVID-19. The sample metadata nearly always contained a de-identified subject ID, COVID-19 status, age in years and sex. Where available, HLA class I and class II types were taken from metadata supplied by the sample provider and were not determined by assay-based typing. The repertoires were released in a freely available public database meant as a resource for research on the immune response to SARS-CoV-2. Deeply sampled blood TCRbeta repertoires from subjects exposed to, actively infected with, or recovered from COVID-19 were included in the dataset. The material from the prospective study consisted of cDNA or gDNA derived from T cells, B-cell-depleted T cells, or PBMCs. The samples were drawn from two sources: the first 160 participants of the ongoing ImmuneRACE study, and fewer than 1,500 subjects contributed by 6 global collaborators.

V and J are trimmed by 5 bases and 8 bases, and the gene matches miss 6 bases of the junction. CDR3 length: 13 amino acids, cysteine to phenylalanine. Only the CDR3 DNA stays, 39 bases, in frame from base 1. The immunoSEQ Assay, a bias-controlled multiplex PCR, was used to amplify TCRbeta CDR3 regions from genomic DNA. The published analysis was carried out like this. Nucleated cell counts per sample were estimated from amplification of reference gene primers within the assay. To quantify the absolute abundance of each unique TCRbeta CDR3 rearrangement, sequence reads were collapsed and filtered. For each sample, productive Simpson clonality was calculated as the square root of Simpson's diversity index across productive rearrangements. TCRdb limited this immuneACCESS table to in-frame rearrangements with V and J called. A share of clones is missing; checked studies link under half to unresolved V genes, and the rest is unexplained. V, J and clone size reflect that table, while D and trimming were determined from the DNA. Across this sample there are 250,000 to 300,000 clones, with 86% seen only once. In total, the top ten clones hold around 16% of the sample.

Participants in the prospective study were aged about 18 to 100 years, lived in 24 United States geographic areas, and enrolled through a virtual design. In the prospective study, participants were assigned to cohorts based on the clinical history participants reported in a screening survey and a study questionnaire. ImmuneRACE Cohort 3 recovered participants were defined by two consecutive negative NP/OP PCR tests, healthcare professional clearance, or symptom resolution. Each participant in the prospective study had whole blood, serum and a nasopharyngeal or oropharyngeal swab collected by mobile phlebotomists. Prospective study participants could optionally give additional blood draws and questionnaires over a 2-month period. Before DNA extraction, blood samples from the prospective study were shipped at room temperature or frozen. Points the paper makes about the study in general: Clinical and demographic metadata were provided uncurated, with the amount varying by source and participant.

In regard to this clone: The specificity of this receptor is unknown. Per-base quality was not reported, and no clone a single base away is much larger than it.

The sequence is built from TRBV12-3 or TRBV12-4 and TRBJ2-4; 7 junctional bases match TRBD2. The receptor was derived from a man younger than 30 who had recovered from COVID-19. The sample consisted of PBMCs or T cells enriched from blood (not recorded which). The base sequence is TGTGCCAGCAGTCGGGGGGACCTGGACATTCAGTACTTC. This is translated as CASSRGDLDIQYF.